The 32 T cell receptor beta chains presented below share a single source sample, sequenced in a study of tissue T cells after allogeneic stem cell transplantation. The data were produced by immunoSEQ multiplex PCR, yet TCRdb's version contains in-frame clones alone and is incomplete. The profile covers about 48,000 clones, with around 70% appearing a single time and less than 0.85% taken by the ten largest. Input material: sorted cells pooled from one or two spleens. The receptor set was obtained from a pool of C57BL/6 mice in good health.

On this clone itself: The genes and germline here are from mouse. The read gets to within 1 residue of the CDR3 end, and the germline J gene fills in the rest. The V and J genes are TRBV19 and TRBJ2-1; the D is unclear. CDR3 length: 15 residues. Trimming cost V 3 bases and J 0 bases, with 10 bases left between them. The germline V gene encodes CDR1 FNHDT and CDR2 SITEND (reference sequence). CDR3 amino acids: CASSTFFYNYAEQFF. The DNA read from the CDR3 is TGTGCCAGCAGTACCTTTTTTTATAACTATGCTGAGCAGTTC.

This clone occurred a few times. Mouse germline and gene names are used. The read is 1 residue too short to cover the CDR3 end, so that end is filled in from the germline J gene. V and J are TRBV13-3 and TRBJ2-3; 11 bases align to TRBD2. Germline-derived CDR1 and CDR2 are NNHDY and SYVADS. The CDR3 loop spans 16 amino acids. V lost 4 bases, J lost 2 bases, and 6 bases stayed unmatched. CDR3: CASSLLGGRDAETLYF. The sequenced part of the CDR3 DNA is TGTGCCAGCAGTCTACTGGGGGGGCGCGATGCAGAAACGCTGTAT.

In the case of this clone: Germline and genes here are mouse. Read sequence stops 1 residue before the CDR3 end, and the germline J gene provides the missing end. The V and J genes are TRBV3 and TRBJ2-1; TRBD2 matches at 13 bases. This CDR3 has 15 residues. Germline CDR1 and CDR2: SNHLY and FYNGKV (reference sequence). V lost 4 bases, J lost 7 bases, and 4 bases stayed unmatched. The CDR3 bases that were read are TGTGCCAGCAGCTCCGGACTGGGGGGGCGAGCTGAGCAGTTC. This translates into CASSSGLGGRAEQF. The full CDR3 protein reads CASSSGLGGRAEQFF.

To note about this clone: Gene names denote mouse genes. The read comes to an end 1 residue before the CDR3 does, leaving the germline J gene to fill in the end. The rearrangement links TRBV13-1 to TRBJ2-3; 7 bases are shared with TRBD2. The CDR3 has 14 residues. Germline lookup yields CDR1 NSHNY and CDR2 SYGAGN. Unmatched junction bases numbered 0, after V lost 1 base and J lost 1 base. This chain's CDR3 is CASSDLGGAETLYF. The sequenced part of the CDR3 DNA is TGTGCCAGCAGTGATCTGGGGGGTGCAGAAACGCTGTAT.

Worth noting for this clone: The listed genes are named as in mouse. The sequence runs out 1 residue before the end of the CDR3; the remainder is reconstructed from the germline J gene. This sequence joins TRBV3 and TRBJ1-2, with unresolved D. Germline CDR1 is SNHLY and CDR2 is FYNGKV (reference sequence). The CDR3 sequence is 14 residues long. The V gene lost 1 base and the J gene lost 0 bases, with 6 bases spanning the gap. The CDR3 bases that were read are TGTGCCAGCAGCTTAGAGAGTGCAAACTCCGACTACACC. This codes for CASSLESANSDYT. In full, the CDR3 is CASSLESANSDYTF.

Remarks on this clone: Gene names denote mouse genes. The sequenced fragment ends 1 residue before the CDR3 boundary, so the rest is inferred from the germline J gene. This sequence joins TRBV3 and TRBJ1-6, with D tentatively TRBD1 (5 bases). TRBJ1-6 is assigned to the ORF class and has an uncertain function. The CDR3 runs to 13 residues. V was trimmed by 5 bases and J by 8 bases, leaving 10 bases between them. Germline CDR1 is SNHLY and CDR2 is FYNGKV (reference sequence). CDR3 region: CASSVRVDSPLYF. CDR3 bases read: TGTGCCAGCAGCGTCAGGGTTGATTCGCCCCTCTAC.

In regard to this clone: All gene names here are mouse names. Read data end 1 residue before the CDR3 end; the end is taken from the germline J gene. V is TRBV5 and J is TRBJ1-3; D ambiguous. CDR1 and CDR2 from the germline V gene are LGHNA and YNLKQL (reference sequence). The CDR3 spans 16 residues. With 0 bases removed from V and 0 bases from J, the gap between germline ends came to 9 bases. The DNA read from the CDR3 is TGTGCCAGCAGCCAAGACCAGGCCTCTTCTGGAAATACGCTCTAT. This translates into CASSQDQASSGNTLY. The entire CDR3 sequence reads CASSQDQASSGNTLYF.

Regarding this clone: Each gene name is a mouse one. The read ends 1 residue early relative to the CDR3; the germline J gene fills the gap. The genes are TRBV13-1 and TRBJ1-2; no clear D. The V end lost 0 bases, the J end lost 0 bases, and 6 bases lay between the germline ends. This CDR3 region has 14 residues. In germline, CDR1 is NSHNY, CDR2 SYGAGN. The CDR3 spells CASSDASANSDYTF. Incomplete CDR3 DNA: TGTGCCAGCAGTGATGCATCCGCAAACTCCGACTACACC.

The sample holds a few counts of this clone. Gene names and germline match the mouse. The read comes to an end 1 residue before the CDR3 does, leaving the germline J gene to fill in the end. The V gene is TRBV2, the J gene TRBJ2-7; TRBD1 agrees at 7 bases. The germline CDR1 and CDR2 sequences are LGHNA and YSYQKL. The CDR3 runs 13 residues. Germline trimming cut 3 bases from V and 6 bases from J; bases unmatched to any gene: 5. The sequenced CDR3 bases are TGTGCCAGCAGCCACCAGGGGGTTTTTGAACAGTAC. Encoded protein: CASSHQGVFEQY. In full, the CDR3 reads CASSHQGVFEQYF.

As for this clone: Gene names and germline match the mouse. Incomplete CDR3 DNA: TGTGCCTGGAGCTCCCTCTGGGGCAGTCAAAACACCTTGTAC. Translating gives CAWSSLWGSQNTLY. The complete CDR3 protein is CAWSSLWGSQNTLYF. The V and J genes are TRBV31 and TRBJ2-4, with D perhaps matching TRBD2 (6 bases). The observed sequence ends 1 residue before the CDR3 terminus, with the missing tail filled in from the germline J gene. Trimming shortened V by 3 bases and J by 0 bases, and 13 bases separated the two germline ends. CDR3 size: 15 residues. Germline V gene lookup returns CDR1 GKSSPN and CDR2 SITVG.

As to this clone: Gene names are the mouse ones. The sequence runs out 1 residue before the end of the CDR3; the remainder is reconstructed from the germline J gene. The chain combines TRBV5 with TRBJ2-3, with 7 bases lining up with TRBD1. Per germline, CDR1 LGHNA and CDR2 YNLKQL (reference sequence). With 4 bases clipped from V and 3 bases from J, the junction kept 4 bases outside the gene matches. The CDR3 sequence is 14 residues long. CDR3 region: CASSPPGQAETLYF. The DNA read from the CDR3 is TGTGCCAGCAGCCCACCGGGACAGGCAGAAACGCTGTAT.

Turning to this clone: Each gene name is a mouse one. The read falls 1 residue short of the CDR3 end, and the missing part is taken from the germline J gene. The rearrangement links TRBV13-3 to TRBJ2-5; TRBD1 aligns across 9 bases. The J segment lost 5 bases and the V segment lost 3 bases, leaving 4 bases of the junction unmatched. Germline CDR1 NNHDY, CDR2 SYVADS. The length of the CDR3 is 14 residues. Partial CDR3 DNA: TGTGCCAGCAGTGGAGGACAGGGGAGAGACACCCAGTAC. Translated, it gives CASSGGQGRDTQY. The entire CDR3 is CASSGGQGRDTQYF.

For this clone: Gene names and germline refer to mouse. The read falls 1 residue short of the CDR3 end, and the missing part is taken from the germline J gene. This sequence joins TRBV13-2 and TRBJ2-3; 7 bases match TRBD1. This CDR3 contains 15 residues. CDR1 is NNHNN and CDR2 is SYGAGS in the germline V gene (reference sequence). After removal of 2 bases from V and 0 bases from J, the junction contained 3 bases not matched to a gene. Incomplete CDR3 DNA: TGTGCCAGCGGTGAAAACAGGGGAAGTGCAGAAACGCTGTAT. Its translation is CASGENRGSAETLY. The complete CDR3 sequence is CASGENRGSAETLYF.

Points on this clone: Gene and germline names: mouse. The missing CDR3 end, 1 residue past where the read stops, is filled in from the germline J gene. The identical CDR3 is also encoded by other nucleotide sequences in the sample. This chain joins TRBV3 and TRBJ1-4; a possible D gene is TRBD1 (6 bases). V was shortened by 3 bases and J by 2 bases, with 7 bases between the two germline ends. The germline V gene has CDR1 SNHLY and CDR2 FYNGKV (reference sequence). The CDR3 loop spans 14 amino acids. The CDR3 protein is CASSLDRSNERLFF. CDR3 bases read: TGTGCCAGCAGCTTGGACAGATCCAACGAAAGATTATTT.

Regarding this clone: Here the gene names and germline are mouse. The read terminates 1 residue before the CDR3 end, so the remaining end is supplied by the germline J gene. The chain carries TRBV5 and TRBJ2-5; D is perhaps TRBD1 (6 bases). The CDR3 runs to 13 residues. CDR1 and CDR2 (germline): LGHNA, YNLKQL (reference sequence). Trimming pared 4 bases from V and 5 bases from J, leaving 10 bases between. The CDR3: CASSRRDTDTQYF. The CDR3 DNA, read in part, is TGTGCCAGCAGCCGCCGGGACACAGACACCCAGTAC.

This clone was counted once. Gene names and germline match the mouse. Read sequence stops 1 residue before the CDR3 end, and the germline J gene provides the missing end. The chain couples TRBV2 to TRBJ2-1; TRBD1 matches 7 bases. The J segment lost 3 bases and the V segment lost 3 bases, leaving 5 bases of the junction unmatched. Germline V gene lookup returns CDR1 LGHNA and CDR2 YSYQKL. This CDR3 comprises 15 residues. The sequenced part of the CDR3 DNA is TGTGCCAGCAGCCAGATGGCAGGGGGCTATGCTGAGCAGTTC. Protein product: CASSQMAGGYAEQF. In full, the CDR3 is CASSQMAGGYAEQFF.

Concerning this clone: Each gene name is a mouse one. Read data end 1 residue before the CDR3 end; the end is taken from the germline J gene. The V call is TRBV29, the J call TRBJ2-1; D is undetermined. V lost 9 bases and J 1 base, leaving 13 bases between the germline ends. This CDR3 is 14 amino acids long. In germline, CDR1 is MSHET, CDR2 SYDVDS. The CDR3 loop reads CASRPGWNYAEQFF. The part of the CDR3 DNA that was read is TGTGCTAGTAGGCCGGGATGGAACTATGCTGAGCAGTTC.

A remark on this clone: Mouse names are used for the genes. The read ends 1 residue shy of where the CDR3 ends; the end is completed using the germline J gene. This chain connects TRBV4 to TRBJ2-5; D remains unclear. The V end was cut by 5 bases, the J end by 4 bases, with 7 bases between. Germline V CDR1 and CDR2: LGHDT, YNNKQL (reference sequence). The CDR3 totals 12 residues. The CDR3 loop reads CASSTLKDTQYF. The sequenced CDR3 bases are TGTGCCAGCAGCACCCTCAAAGACACCCAGTAC.

On this clone: Mouse gene names and germline throughout. Read sequence stops 1 residue before the CDR3 end, and the germline J gene provides the missing end. This rearrangement joins TRBV12-1 to TRBJ1-2; perhaps TRBD1 as D (5 bases). The germline gives CDR1 SGHSN, CDR2 HYEKVE. The CDR3 is 13 amino acids. Deletions cut 2 bases from V and 4 bases from J, with 10 bases between. Here the CDR3 reads CASSPMTVSDYTF. The sequenced part of the CDR3 DNA is TGTGCCAGCTCTCCCATGACAGTCTCCGACTACACC.

In the case of this clone: Genes and germline come from the mouse. The CDR3 end is not reached by the read, which stops 1 residue before it; the germline J gene fills it in. The chain is built from TRBV13-3 and TRBJ1-2, with TRBD1 matching 9 bases. V lost 5 bases and J lost 4; bases outside the gene matches: 6. This CDR3 comprises 14 residues. The germline gives CDR1 NNHDY, CDR2 SYVADS. CDR3 amino acids: CASSPYRGLSDYTF. Partial CDR3 DNA: TGTGCCAGCAGCCCTTACAGGGGGCTCTCCGACTACACC.

This clone was observed once. These gene names are mouse names. Sequencing ends 1 residue short of the CDR3 end; the germline J gene provides the rest. The J gene is TRBJ1-4, the V gene TRBV13-1; TRBD1 aligns across 7 bases. CDR1 NSHNY and CDR2 SYGAGN come from the germline V gene. Losses at the gene ends were 4 bases for V and 3 bases for J; bases not matched to a gene: 3. There are 14 residues in the CDR3. Incomplete CDR3 DNA: TGTGCCAGCAGTCAACAGGGGACCAACGAAAGATTATTT. Translated, it gives CASSQQGTNERLF. The entire CDR3 protein reads CASSQQGTNERLFF. The full variable domain, in which reference TRBV13-1 and TRBJ1-4 provide the parts outside the CDR3, is EAAVTQSPRNKVTVTGGNVTLSCRQTNSHNYMYWYRQDTGHGLRLIHYSYGAGNLRIGDVPDGYKATRTTQEDFFLLLELASPSQTSLYFCASSQQGTNERLFFGHGTKLSVL.

On this clone itself: Gene names and germline match the mouse. CDR3 sequence reads: CASSLEGAPGNTLYF. The CDR3 DNA, read in part, is TGTGCCAGCTCTCTCGAGGGGGCGCCTGGAAATACGCTCTAT. This chain connects TRBV12-2 to TRBJ1-3, with 7 bases fitting TRBD1. With the read ending 1 residue before the CDR3 end, the germline J gene is used to fill in that end. Per germline, CDR1 SGHLS and CDR2 HYDKME. The V and J ends lost 0 bases and 2 bases, in that order; junction bases with no gene match: 3. The CDR3 covers 15 residues.

As for this clone: The gene symbols are mouse symbols. The read ends 1 residue shy of where the CDR3 ends; the end is completed using the germline J gene. The V and J genes are TRBV13-2 and TRBJ2-3; D is perhaps TRBD2 (7 bases). CDR3 length: 16 amino acids. The V end lost 1 base, the J end lost 0 bases, and 12 bases lay between the germline ends. CDR1 is NNHNN and CDR2 is SYGAGS in the germline V gene (reference sequence). The part of the CDR3 DNA that was read is TGTGCCAGCGGTGATATGGGGGGCCCTAGTGCAGAAACGCTGTAT. Residues: CASGDMGGPSAETLY. In full, the CDR3 reads CASGDMGGPSAETLYF.

For this clone: The listed genes are named as in mouse. The CDR3 end is not reached by the read, which stops 1 residue before it; the germline J gene fills it in. The chain employs TRBV29 and TRBJ1-6, with D possibly matching TRBD1 (6 bases). TRBJ1-6 is labeled an ORF, and its function is uncertain. V lost 5 bases and J lost 5, with 13 bases in between. The CDR3 covers 15 residues. Germline V gene lookup returns CDR1 MSHET and CDR2 SYDVDS. CDR3 DNA, as far as it was read: TGTGCTAGCAGTGCCCATCAGGGGAATAATTCGCCCCTCTAC. Protein sequence: CASSAHQGNNSPLY. The entire CDR3 protein is CASSAHQGNNSPLYF.

As concerns this clone: Each gene name is a mouse one. The DNA ends 1 residue before the CDR3 does, and the rest of the CDR3 is filled in from the germline J gene. This rearrangement joins TRBV19 to TRBJ2-4; D not resolved. The CDR3 has 12 residues. V lost 5 bases, J lost 4 bases, and 8 bases lay in between. Germline V gives CDR1 FNHDT, CDR2 SITEND (reference sequence). The CDR3 bases that were read are TGTGCCAGCAGCAGACAAAAAAACACCTTGTAC. Amino acids: CASSRQKNTLY. The entire CDR3 protein reads CASSRQKNTLYF.

In this sample, this clone turned up once. Gene and germline names: mouse. Partial CDR3 DNA: TGTGCCAGCAGTATCAGTGCAGAAACGCTGTAT. Translating gives CASSISAETLY. The full CDR3 protein is CASSISAETLYF. The V and J genes are TRBV19 and TRBJ2-3; D is unresolved. The read finishes 1 residue shy of the CDR3 end, and the germline J gene is used to complete it. Deletions cut 2 bases from V and 0 bases from J, with 1 base between. CDR3 size: 12 residues. Germline loops: CDR1 FNHDT, CDR2 SITEND (reference sequence).

A word on this clone: Gene names are the mouse ones. The read terminates 1 residue ahead of where the CDR3 ends, so the germline J gene completes it. J is TRBJ1-2 and V is TRBV13-3, with 9 bases identical to TRBD1. The CDR3 is made up of 16 amino acids. After removal of 0 bases from V and 3 bases from J, the junction contained 6 bases not matched to a gene. Germline assignment: CDR1 NNHDY and CDR2 SYVADS. The CDR3 bases that were read are TGTGCCAGCAGTGATGCATGGGACAGGGAAGACTCCGACTACACC. Translation gives CASSDAWDREDSDYT. The whole CDR3 region reads CASSDAWDREDSDYTF.

Note on this clone: Each gene name is a mouse one. The CDR3 extends 1 residue past the end of the read, so its final part is completed from the germline J gene. The chain is built from TRBV12-1 and TRBJ2-4, with D possibly being TRBD1 (5 bases). The CDR3 runs 12 residues. Germline V CDR1 and CDR2: SGHSN, HYEKVE. The V gene lost 7 bases and the J gene lost 4 bases, with 11 bases spanning the gap. The CDR3 region is CARGRQKNTLYF. CDR3 DNA (partial): TGTGCCAGGGGGAGACAGAAAAACACCTTGTAC. Drawing the rest from reference TRBV12-1 and TRBJ2-4, the complete variable domain is DSGVVQSPRHIIKEKGGRSVLTCIPISGHSNVVWYQQTLGKELKFLIQHYEKVERDKGFLPSRFSVQQFDDYHSEMNMSALELEDSAMYFCARGRQKNTLYFGAGTRLSVL.

A note on this clone: Gene and germline names: mouse. The CDR3 goes on 1 residue after the read ends, and that part is filled in from the germline J gene. The J gene is TRBJ1-1, the V gene TRBV3; a weak D match, TRBD1 (5 bases). Between the trimmed V and J ends, which lost 1 base and 3 bases, there was a span of 9 bases. Per the germline V gene, CDR1 is SNHLY and CDR2 is FYNGKV (reference sequence). CDR3 size: 14 residues. CDR3 residues: CASSLVGTDTEVFF. The sequenced part of the CDR3 DNA is TGTGCCAGCAGCTTAGTAGGGACGGACACAGAAGTCTTC.

A word on this clone: The gene symbols are mouse symbols. The CDR3 spells CASSSTRSAETLYF. Incomplete CDR3 DNA: TGTGCTAGCAGTAGTACTCGTAGTGCAGAAACGCTGTAT. The chain couples TRBV17 to TRBJ2-3; D is ambiguous. The CDR3 goes on 1 residue after the read ends, and that part is filled in from the germline J gene. Germline loops: CDR1 MNHDT, CDR2 YYDKIL. The CDR3 covers 14 residues. Trimming took 3 bases from V and 0 from J, leaving 7 bases between them.

Comments on this clone: These gene names are mouse names. The CDR3 is cut off 1 residue early in the read; its end comes from the germline J gene. The chain carries TRBV13-2 and TRBJ2-5; 13 bases are a match to TRBD2. Germline V gene sequence: CDR1 NNHNN, CDR2 SYGAGS (reference sequence). The CDR3 contains 14 residues. V lost 6 bases, J lost 5 bases, and 3 bases stayed unmatched. The CDR3 spells CASEDWGGADTQYF. The sequenced part of the CDR3 DNA is TGTGCCAGCGAGGACTGGGGGGGCGCAGACACCCAGTAC.

As for this clone: The gene symbols are mouse symbols. Read data end 1 residue before the CDR3 end; the end is taken from the germline J gene. The chain has TRBV14 and TRBJ1-5; unclear D gene. Germline assignment: CDR1 SGHDT and CDR2 FRDEAV. Trimming shortened V by 3 bases and J by 0 bases, and 4 bases separated the two germline ends. CDR3 length equals 13 residues. CDR3 residues: CASSYSNNQAPLF. The sequenced CDR3 bases are TGTGCCAGCAGTTACAGTAACAACCAGGCTCCGCTT.